These T cell receptor beta chains were read from a single sample in a study of CD8+CD57+ T cells in acquired aplastic anemia. TCRdb recomputed calls from the reads with MiXCR, one row per CDR3 protein. The sample lists 130,000 or so distinct CDR3 sequences; 35% to 50% were seen once. The sample was sorted CD4+, CD8+, or CD8+CD57+ T cells (not recorded which) from PBMCs. The receptor source for this set is a human donor in good health, serving as a control. The CDR3 runs from the conserved cysteine through the conserved F or W. A D gene is named only where the DNA matches it firmly. For some rows the clone size is stated as once, few or many, or as a class when expanded; others skip it.

abundance	v_gene	d_gene	j_gene	CDR3nt	CDR3aa
many	TRBV24-1	.	TRBJ1-3	TGTGCCACAAACGTGAGCCACAGGGCTGGACCTGGAAACACCATATATTTT	CATNVSHRAGPGNTIYF
.	TRBV6-1	TRBD1	TRBJ1-1	TGTGCCAGCAGGGACACACAGGGGGCCCTTGGGAACACTGAAGCTTTCTTT	CASRDTQGALGNTEAFF
few	TRBV10-3	TRBD1	TRBJ1-2	TGTGCCATCAGTGATTTACAGGGGGCGGATGGCTACACCTTC	CAISDLQGADGYTF
many	TRBV20-1	.	TRBJ2-1	TGCAGTGCTAGAGTTATGAGGGAGGTCGCGTTCTTC	CSARVMREVAFF
many	TRBV28	.	TRBJ1-2	TGTGCCAGCAGTTTAGGGGGGTCGGTCAACTATGGCTACACCTTC	CASSLGGSVNYGYTF
many	TRBV20-1	TRBD2	TRBJ2-1	TGCAGTGCTAGAGACCCCAGACTAGCGTATTACAATGAGCAGTTCTTC	CSARDPRLAYYNEQFF
.	TRBV10-3	.	TRBJ2-7	TGTGCCATCAGTGAGGGTAGCGGAACCTACGAGCAGTACTTC	CAISEGSGTYEQYF
.	TRBV30	.	TRBJ1-1	TGTGCCCGGCACGGACGCGGGGATCTAACGTTGAACACTGAAGCTTTCTTT	CARHGRGDLTLNTEAFF
.	TRBV27	.	TRBJ1-5	TGTGCCAGCAGTTTCAGCAGGGGTACTCAGCCCCAGCATTTT	CASSFSRGTQPQHF
many	TRBV19	TRBD2	TRBJ2-5	TGTGCCAGTAGTATTGGAGGAGGGAGGGCAGAGACCCAGTACTTC	CASSIGGGRAETQYF
many	TRBV6-5	TRBD2	TRBJ2-1	TGTGCCAGCAGTTACACTAGCGGTTCTAACAATGAGCAGTTCTTC	CASSYTSGSNNEQFF
.	TRBV12-3/TRBV12-4	.	TRBJ1-5	TGTGTCAGCAGTTCCAATCACGGGGGGAATGGAAATCAGCCCCAGCATTTT	CVSSSNHGGNGNQPQHF
many	TRBV27	.	TRBJ2-7	TGTGCCAGCAGTCCTCGGGACCGAGCCTACGAGCAGTACTTC	CASSPRDRAYEQYF
.	TRBV25-1	TRBD1	TRBJ2-7	TGTGCCAGCAGGTACGGACAGGGACCCTACGAGCAGTACTTC	CASRYGQGPYEQYF
.	TRBV24-1	TRBD1	TRBJ2-5	TGTGCCACCAGTGAGGGACAGGGTGGGGGATCCCAAGAGACCCAGTACTTC	CATSEGQGGGSQETQYF
.	TRBV10-3	TRBD1	TRBJ1-2	TGTGCCATCACCCTCGACAGGGATCATGGCCGCACCTTC	CAITLDRDHGRTF
few	TRBV27	.	TRBJ2-2	TGTGCCAGCAGCTCGAGCACCGGACTACCGCTGTTTTTT	CASSSSTGLPLFF
many	TRBV6-5	.	TRBJ1-6	TGTGCCAGCAGTTTAGAGGGGTCGGGAAATTCACCCCTCCACTTT	CASSLEGSGNSPLHF
many	TRBV3-1	TRBD1	TRBJ1-5	TGTGCCAGCAGCCACAGGGGGTCAAATCAGCCCCAGCATTTT	CASSHRGSNQPQHF
many	TRBV19	.	TRBJ2-3	TGTGCCAGTACCTTAGGGTCGGGCCCAGATACGCAGTATTTT	CASTLGSGPDTQYF
few	TRBV25-1	TRBD1	TRBJ2-4	TGTGCCAGCAGTCCCAGACAGGGCCAAAACATTCAGTACTTC	CASSPRQGQNIQYF
.	TRBV19	.	TRBJ1-6	TGTGCCAGTCGTGGGGGGCTGAATTCACCCCTCCACTTT	CASRGGLNSPLHF
many	TRBV6-1	TRBD1	TRBJ1-2	TGTGCCAGCCGCTCCACCGGGACAGGGGGACTCGGCTTC	CASRSTGTGGLGF
many	TRBV11-2	.	TRBJ2-3	TGTGCCAGCAGCTTAGGGTCCTCCTGGGCCACAGATACGCAGTATTTT	CASSLGSSWATDTQYF
.	TRBV15	.	TRBJ2-7	TGTGCCACCAGCAGAGAGGTGGTAAACTACGAGCAGTACTTC	CATSREVVNYEQYF
.	TRBV7-8	.	TRBJ1-2	TGTGCCAGCAGCTGGACCAGTGGCTACACCTTC	CASSWTSGYTF
many	TRBV2	.	TRBJ2-1	TGTGCCAGCAGACAGGACACCAACAATGAGCAGTTCTTC	CASRQDTNNEQFF
once	TRBV24-1	TRBD2	TRBJ2-3	TGTGCCACCAGTGATGACAGACTAGCGGGAAGGAGTACGCAGTATTTT	CATSDDRLAGRSTQYF
.	TRBV27	.	TRBJ1-4	TGTGCCAGCAGTTTAGTAGGGGCCTCTGAAAAACTGTTTTTT	CASSLVGASEKLFF
many	TRBV3-1	.	TRBJ1-1	TGTGCCAGCAGCCAAGGCTGGGGCAGGTCGACCACTGAAGCTTTCTTT	CASSQGWGRSTTEAFF
once	TRBV7-2	TRBD2	TRBJ2-7	TGTGCCAGCAGCTTAGCGTTCGGAGTAGCGGGGGTCCACGAGCAGTACTTC	CASSLAFGVAGVHEQYF
many	TRBV4-1	TRBD2	TRBJ2-5	TGCGCCAGCAGCCTACTAGCGGGAGGCGAGACCCAGTACTTC	CASSLLAGGETQYF
many	TRBV5-1	.	TRBJ2-2	TGCGCCAGCAGCTTGATAAGGGGGGAGCTGTTTTTT	CASSLIRGELFF
.	TRBV19	TRBD1	TRBJ1-2	TGTGCCAGTAGTATTCGGCGGACAGGGAACTATGGCTACACCTTC	CASSIRRTGNYGYTF
many	TRBV7-2	.	TRBJ1-1	TGTGCCAGCAGCCTAGAGTCTGGGGGCACTGAAGCTTTCTTT	CASSLESGGTEAFF
many	TRBV24-1	.	TRBJ1-4	TGTGCCACCAGTGATTTGTCCCGGACCCCTAATGAAAAACTGTTTTTT	CATSDLSRTPNEKLFF
many	TRBV19	.	TRBJ1-1	TGTGCCAGTAGGGTGAGGGGAGTTGGCACTGAAGCTTTCTTT	CASRVRGVGTEAFF
many	TRBV15	TRBD2	TRBJ2-1	TGTGCCACCAGCGACGACCGGGGGGGACTCTACAATGAGCAGTTCTTC	CATSDDRGGLYNEQFF
many	TRBV2	TRBD2	TRBJ2-1	TGTGCCAGCAGTTCGGAGCGAGGACTAGCGTGGGCTGAGCAGTTCTTC	CASSSERGLAWAEQFF
.	TRBV29-1	.	TRBJ1-5	TGCAGCGTCCGGGACACTAGCAATCAGCCCCAGCATTTT	CSVRDTSNQPQHF
.	TRBV9	.	TRBJ2-3	TGTGCCAGCAGCGTAGTGGGAAGAAGGTTAGATACGCAGTATTTT	CASSVVGRRLDTQYF
many	TRBV24-1	TRBD1	TRBJ1-2	TGTGCCACCAGTGATGCAACTATGGGACAGGTTTTCGGTTACACCTTC	CATSDATMGQVFGYTF
many	TRBV5-5	.	TRBJ2-5	TGTGCCAGCAGCTTGGCCTCAGAGACCCAGTACTTC	CASSLASETQYF
.	TRBV29-1	TRBD1	TRBJ1-1	TGCAGCGTTGTGCATTTTCAGGGGGGGTCTGAAGCTTTCTTT	CSVVHFQGGSEAFF
.	TRBV7-2	.	TRBJ2-7	TGTGCCAGCAGCTTCATGCAGGACCAAACCTACGAGCAGTACTTC	CASSFMQDQTYEQYF
.	TRBV5-4	TRBD2	TRBJ2-1	TGTGCCAGCAGCTTGTCTAGCGGGAGGATCCTTTACAATGAGCAGTCCTTC	CASSLSSGRILYNEQSF